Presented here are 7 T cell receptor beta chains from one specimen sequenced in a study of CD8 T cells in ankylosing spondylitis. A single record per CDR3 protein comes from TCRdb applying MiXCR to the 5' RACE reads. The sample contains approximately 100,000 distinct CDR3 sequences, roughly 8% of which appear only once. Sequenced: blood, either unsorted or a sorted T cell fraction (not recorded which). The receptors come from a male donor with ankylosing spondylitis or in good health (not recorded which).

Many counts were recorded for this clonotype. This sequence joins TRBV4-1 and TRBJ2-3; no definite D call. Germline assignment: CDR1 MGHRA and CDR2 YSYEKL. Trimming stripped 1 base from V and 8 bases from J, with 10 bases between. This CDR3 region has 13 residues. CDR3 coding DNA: TGCGCCAGCAGCCAAGTCCCAGGTGGTACGCAGTATTTT. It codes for CASSQVPGGTQYF.

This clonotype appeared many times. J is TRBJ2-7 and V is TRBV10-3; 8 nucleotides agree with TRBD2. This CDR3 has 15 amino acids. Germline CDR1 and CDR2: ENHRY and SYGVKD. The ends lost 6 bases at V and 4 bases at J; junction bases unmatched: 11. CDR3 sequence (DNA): TGTGCCATCAGGGACCTCGCCGCGGGAGGATACGAGCAGTACTTC. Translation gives CAIRDLAAGGYEQYF.

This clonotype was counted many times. The CDR3 region is CASSTNFIYEQYF. The CDR3 DNA reads as TGCGCCAGCTCAACGAATTTTATCTACGAGCAGTACTTC. This chain joins TRBV10-2 and TRBJ2-7; D not resolved. CDR1 WSHSY and CDR2 SAAADI come from the germline V gene. The V gene lost 8 bases and the J gene lost 3 bases, with 14 bases spanning the gap. The CDR3 loop spans 13 amino acids.

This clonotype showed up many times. The DNA of the CDR3 is TGTGCCAGCAGTTTAGCCGGGACAGCTTACGAGCAGTACTTC. Protein: CASSLAGTAYEQYF. V gene TRBV12-3 or TRBV12-4 combines with J gene TRBJ2-7, with 7 positions matching TRBD1. V was clipped by 0 bases and J by 4 bases; unmatched bases: 3. The CDR3 contains 14 residues.

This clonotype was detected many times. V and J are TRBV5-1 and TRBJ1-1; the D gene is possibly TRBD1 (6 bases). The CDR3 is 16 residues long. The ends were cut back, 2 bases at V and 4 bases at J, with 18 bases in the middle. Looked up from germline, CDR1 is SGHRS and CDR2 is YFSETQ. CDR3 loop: CASSFRTASRGTEAFF. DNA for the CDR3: TGCGCCAGCAGCTTTCGGACAGCCTCCCGGGGCACTGAAGCTTTCTTT.

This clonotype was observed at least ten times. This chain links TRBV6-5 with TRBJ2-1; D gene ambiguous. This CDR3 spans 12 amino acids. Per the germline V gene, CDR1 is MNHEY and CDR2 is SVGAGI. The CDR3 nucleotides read TGTGCTACGGCGAGGATGGTTGGTGAGCAGTTCTTC. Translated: CATARMVGEQFF.

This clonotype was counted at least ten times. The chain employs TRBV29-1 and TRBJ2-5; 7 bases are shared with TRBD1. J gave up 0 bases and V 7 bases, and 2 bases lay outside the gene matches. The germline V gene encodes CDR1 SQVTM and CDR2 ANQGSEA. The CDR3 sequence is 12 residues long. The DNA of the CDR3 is TGCAGCGCGACAGGGAACCAAGAGACCCAGTACTTC. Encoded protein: CSATGNQETQYF.